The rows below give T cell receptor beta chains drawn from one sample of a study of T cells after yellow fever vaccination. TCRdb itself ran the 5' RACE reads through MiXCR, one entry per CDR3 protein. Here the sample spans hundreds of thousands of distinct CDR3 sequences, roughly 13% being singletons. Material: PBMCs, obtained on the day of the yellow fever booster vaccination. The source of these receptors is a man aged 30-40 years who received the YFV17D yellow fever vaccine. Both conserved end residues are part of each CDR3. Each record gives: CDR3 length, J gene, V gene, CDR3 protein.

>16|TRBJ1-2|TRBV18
CASSPLLHGEVYGYTF
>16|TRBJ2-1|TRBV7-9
CASREGGQSSYNEQFF
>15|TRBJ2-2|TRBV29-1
CSVPAPGTSTGELFF
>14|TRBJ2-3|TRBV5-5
CASSSPPTTDTQYF
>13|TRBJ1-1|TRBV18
CASSPGRNTEAFF
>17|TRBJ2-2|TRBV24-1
CATSDEEGTGIPGELFF
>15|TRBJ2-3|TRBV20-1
CSANAGQGLTDTQYF
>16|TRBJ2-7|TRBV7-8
CASSLFGGDGSYEQYF
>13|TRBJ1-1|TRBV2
CASSRNGRTEAFF
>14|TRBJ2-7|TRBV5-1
CASSGGRDPYEQYF
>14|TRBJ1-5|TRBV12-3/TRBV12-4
CASSTSPVGQPQHF
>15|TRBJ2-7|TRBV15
CATSRDQGELNEQYF
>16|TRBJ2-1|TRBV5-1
CASSLAAGPTYNEQFF
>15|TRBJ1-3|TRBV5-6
CASSLRGYSGNTIYF
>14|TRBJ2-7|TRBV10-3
CAISGSRESYEQYF
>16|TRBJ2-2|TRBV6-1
CASSEYPPPQTGELFF
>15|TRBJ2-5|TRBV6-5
CASSYSKAVQETQYF
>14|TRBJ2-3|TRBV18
CASAVTGGTDTQYF
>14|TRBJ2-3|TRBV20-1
CSASLALSTDTQYF
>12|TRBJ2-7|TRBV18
CASSPRPPEQYF